Following are 18 T cell receptor beta chains from one sample sequenced in a study of shared clonotypes between healthy human individuals. Profiled with immunoSEQ multiplex PCR; TCRdb holds only in-frame clones, not every one. The sample has about 580,000 clones; about 98% are singletons. Terminally differentiated effector memory CD45RA+ cells were left out of the naive CD8 fraction, which was CD45RO-negative and positively selected for CCR7. Material: naive CD8+ T cells sorted from blood. These receptors were taken from a man in his thirties or forties in good health.

About this clone: The same CDR3 also results from other DNA sequences found in this sample. This chain connects TRBV9 to TRBJ2-2; D unresolved. Trimming shortened V by 0 bases and J by 5 bases, and 5 bases separated the two germline ends. This CDR3 has 13 amino acids. Germline V gene lookup returns CDR1 SGDLS and CDR2 YYNGEE. The DNA for the CDR3 is TGTGCCAGCAGCGTAGGGGTGACCGGGGAGCTGTTTTTT. Translated, it gives CASSVGVTGELFF.

This chain links TRBV6-1 with TRBJ2-7; TRBD1 matches 8 bases. CDR1 MNHNS and CDR2 SASEGT come from the germline V gene. Trimming removed 4 bases from V and 2 bases from J; junction bases left unmatched: 4. This CDR3 comprises 14 residues. CDR3 region: CASSVTGAPYEQYF. CDR3 in DNA: TGTGCCAGCAGTGTGACAGGGGCCCCCTACGAGCAGTACTTC.

V and J are TRBV13 and TRBJ2-7; no clear D. The CDR3 spans 13 residues. Trimming removed 5 bases at V and 3 bases at J, with 11 bases between. CDR1 and CDR2 from the germline V gene are PRHDT and FYEKMQ (reference sequence). The CDR3 nucleotides are TGTGCCAGCAGCCCGCCGAGTATCTACGAGCAGTACTTC. This translates into CASSPPSIYEQYF. The complete variable domain, with remaining parts taken from reference TRBV13 and TRBJ2-7, reads AAGVIQSPRHLIKEKRETATLKCYPIPRHDTVYWYQQGPGQDPQFLISFYEKMQSDKGSIPDRFSAQQFSDYHSELNMSSLELGDSALYFCASSPPSIYEQYFGPGTRLTVT.

The V gene is TRBV19, the J gene TRBJ2-1, with D perhaps matching TRBD2 (6 bases). Trimming cost V 5 bases and J 8 bases, with 13 bases left between them. The CDR3 is 13 amino acids. CDR1 and CDR2 from the germline V gene are LNHDA and SQIVND (reference sequence). The CDR3, as DNA: TGTGCCAGTAGTTTCGGGAGCCTTGATGAGCAGTTCTTC. Translated, it gives CASSFGSLDEQFF.

V and J are TRBV7-7 and TRBJ2-3; the match to TRBD2 covers 8 bases. The CDR3 totals 15 residues. V lost 5 bases to trimming and J lost 0 bases; unmatched junction nucleotides: 4. Germline V gives CDR1 SSHAT, CDR2 FNYEAQ (reference sequence). The DNA of the CDR3 is TGTGCCAGCAGCGCTAGCGGGTCTAGCACAGATACGCAGTATTTT. Amino acids: CASSASGSSTDTQYF.

This clone was observed a single time. This chain connects TRBV13 to TRBJ2-5; D not certain. V lost 2 bases to trimming and J lost 2 bases, with 21 bases between them. The CDR3 spans 18 residues. Germline V gene sequence: CDR1 PRHDT, CDR2 FYEKMQ (reference sequence). The CDR3 DNA reads TGTGCCAGCAGCTTATCGGCCAATACCCCCCCAGGACAAGAGACCCAGTACTTC. Protein sequence: CASSLSANTPPGQETQYF.

The CDR3 loop is CASSLDGGGYSGANVLTF. The CDR3 DNA is TGCGCCAGCAGCTTGGATGGAGGGGGCTACTCTGGGGCCAACGTCCTGACTTTC. The genes are TRBV5-1 and TRBJ2-6, with D possibly matching TRBD1 (7 bases). The length of the CDR3 is 18 residues. The germline V gene encodes CDR1 SGHRS and CDR2 YFSETQ. Trimming removed 0 bases from V and 0 bases from J, with 13 bases in between.

The chain combines TRBV7-8 with TRBJ2-5; D remains unclear. The V end was cut by 5 bases, the J end by 2 bases, with 6 bases between. This CDR3 is 12 amino acids long. Germline CDR1 and CDR2: SGHVS and FQNEAQ. CDR3 sequence: CASSKNQETQYF. In DNA, the CDR3 is TGTGCCAGCAGCAAAAATCAAGAGACCCAGTACTTC.

The rearrangement uses TRBV9 and TRBJ1-2; D perhaps matches TRBD1 (6 bases). The CDR3 contains 15 residues. Trimming pared 0 bases from V and 7 bases from J, leaving 16 bases between. Germline CDR1 reads SGDLS; CDR2 reads YYNGEE. The CDR3 bases are TGTGCCAGCAGCGTAGCCCCGACAGGCATGGGTGGCTACACCTTC. Its translation: CASSVAPTGMGGYTF. Variable domain in full (rest from reference TRBV9 and TRBJ1-2): DSGVTQTPKHLITATGQRVTLRCSPRSGDLSVYWYQQSLDQGLQFLIQYYNGEERAKGNILERFSAQQFPDLHSELNLSSLELGDSALYFCASSVAPTGMGGYTFGSGTRLTVV.

In this sample, this clone turned up once. This CDR3 is also generated by other DNA sequences in the sample. V usage is TRBV19 and J usage is TRBJ2-6, with D perhaps TRBD2 (6 bases). The CDR3 contains 15 residues. Germline assignment: CDR1 LNHDA and CDR2 SQIVND (reference sequence). V shed 3 bases and J shed 0 bases, with 6 bases lying between them. The CDR3 nucleotides read TGTGCCAGTAGTATCGGGGGCTCTGGGGCCAACGTCCTGACTTTC. Protein product: CASSIGGSGANVLTF.

The CDR3 sequence: CASSPRKSPHEQYF. The CDR3 DNA follows: TGTGCCAGCAGCCCCCGGAAGTCTCCCCACGAGCAGTACTTC. This chain joins TRBV7-9 and TRBJ2-7; D gene ambiguous. Deletions cut 5 bases from V and 5 bases from J, with 16 bases between. The V gene's germline CDR1 is SEHNR and CDR2 FQNEAQ (reference sequence). The CDR3 has 14 amino acids.

The CDR3 nucleotides read TGCGCCAGCAGCTGGGGGGTACTAGCGGGTTCCAGCCCCAATGAGCAGTTCTTC. Protein: CASSWGVLAGSSPNEQFF. The chain combines TRBV5-1 with TRBJ2-1, with 9 nucleotides matching TRBD2. Looked up from germline, CDR1 is SGHRS and CDR2 is YFSETQ. V was clipped by 3 bases and J by 6 bases; unmatched bases: 16. This CDR3 contains 18 residues.

The chain recombines TRBV9 with TRBJ2-7; possible D gene TRBD1, 5 bases. Germline-derived CDR1 and CDR2 are SGDLS and YYNGEE. V dropped 4 bases and J dropped 5 bases, with 19 bases sitting between them. The CDR3 runs to 15 residues. The CDR3 DNA follows: TGTGCCAGCAGCCCCCGGTCGGCCAGGGAAGACGAGCAGTACTTC. The encoded protein is CASSPRSAREDEQYF.

The chain joins TRBV27 to TRBJ2-2; D remains ambiguous. Per germline, CDR1 MNHEY and CDR2 SMNVEV (reference sequence). The CDR3 totals 12 residues. Trimming stripped 8 bases from V and 6 bases from J, with 10 bases between. The CDR3 protein is CASVSMSGELFF. The CDR3 DNA reads TGTGCCAGCGTTTCAATGTCCGGGGAGCTGTTTTTT.

CDR3 loop: CASSLGPRDSLSGNTIYF. CDR3 sequence (DNA): TGTGCCAGCAGCTTAGGGCCCCGGGACAGCCTTTCTGGAAACACCATATATTTT. The chain couples TRBV7-2 to TRBJ1-3, with 7 bases lining up with TRBD1. The CDR3 spans 18 residues. Germline CDR1 and CDR2: SGHTA and FQGNSA. Trimming removed 1 base from V and 1 base from J; junction bases left unmatched: 10.

This rearrangement joins TRBV7-6 to TRBJ2-1, with 7 bases that match TRBD2. Germline trimming cut 0 bases from V and 5 bases from J; bases unmatched to any gene: 1. CDR3 length: 14 residues. Germline assignment: CDR1 SGHVS and CDR2 FNYEAQ. CDR3: CASSLAGGNNEQFF. Written as DNA, the CDR3 is TGTGCCAGCAGCTTAGCGGGAGGGAACAATGAGCAGTTCTTC.

The chain has TRBV14 and TRBJ2-7; no firm D call. The CDR3 runs to 11 residues. V was shortened by 4 bases and J by 3 bases, with 4 bases between the two germline ends. Per germline, CDR1 SGHDN and CDR2 FVKESK. CDR3 in DNA: TGTGCCAGCAGCCGATACTACGAGCAGTACTTC. Protein: CASSRYYEQYF.

The V and J genes are TRBV9 and TRBJ2-3; TRBD2 is a possible D gene (5 bases). Germline CDR1 reads SGDLS; CDR2 reads YYNGEE. This CDR3 has 11 residues. Trimming stripped 7 bases from V and 4 bases from J, with 7 bases between. CDR3 DNA sequence: TGTGCCAGCGGGAGTGCAGATACGCAGTATTTT. Translated: CASGSADTQYF.